Listed below are T cell receptor beta chains from one sample, sequenced in a study of CXCR3-negative and CXCR3-positive naive CD8 T cells. Reanalyzing the 5' RACE reads, TCRdb keeps one entry per CDR3 protein, without DNA. This sample contains about 120,000 distinct CDR3 sequences. The sample was naive CXCR3- CD8+ T cells from blood. The receptors were sampled from a human donor in good health. Some clones in this sample may be carry-over from other donors' samples. Each CDR3 is given with its conserved first and last residue.

CDR3	V	J
CSAIWGYEQYF	TRBV20-1	TRBJ2-7
CASSETSGGHPSTDTQYF	TRBV2	TRBJ2-3
CASSDNTGGNEQFF	TRBV7-7	TRBJ2-1
CASSLGDRNEQYF	TRBV12-3/TRBV12-4	TRBJ2-7
CASSYHKRQGGSYNEQFF	TRBV6-5	TRBJ2-1
CASSLPGLNEKLFF	TRBV12-3/TRBV12-4	TRBJ1-4
CSASTTNYGYTF	TRBV20-1	TRBJ1-2
CSVETGTDTQYF	TRBV29-1	TRBJ2-3
CASSYSSGLAGGTNTGELFF	TRBV6-5	TRBJ2-2
CSVISGTGGQHF	TRBV29-1	TRBJ1-5
CASSFGDGNEKLFF	TRBV5-1	TRBJ1-4
CASRPSGAGVTDTQYF	TRBV7-9	TRBJ2-3
CASSEGTSGGTYEQYF	TRBV5-1	TRBJ2-7
CSVVQSYEQYF	TRBV29-1	TRBJ2-7
CATSDRQTGEVNYGYTF	TRBV24-1	TRBJ1-2
CASSPTVTDTQYF	TRBV13	TRBJ2-3
CASSFRDRAPAFF	TRBV6-6	TRBJ1-1
CASSQEPRRGNGRTFKNIQYF	TRBV23-1	TRBJ2-4
CASMTWVSTDTQYF	TRBV28	TRBJ2-3
CASSSKDSSFYEQYF	TRBV11-2	TRBJ2-7
CASSPLGTYYGYTF	TRBV6-6	TRBJ1-2
CASSLSPGYIRGTPAYEQYF	TRBV28	TRBJ2-7
CASSLAPLAVSSEGEQFF	TRBV12-3/TRBV12-4	TRBJ2-1
CASSQTSGSREQYF	TRBV14	TRBJ2-7
CASSLGTVSYEQYF	TRBV28	TRBJ2-7
CSVEARGVHEAFF	TRBV29-1	TRBJ1-1
CASSLDAREAFF	TRBV5-1	TRBJ1-1
CASGQDGEFSGANVLTF	TRBV4-1	TRBJ2-6
CASSVTGFSNEQFF	TRBV7-9	TRBJ2-1
CASSSLDRGREAFF	TRBV5-4	TRBJ1-1
CATSSSTGTAQPQHF	TRBV15	TRBJ1-5
CASSYPTRREVTEAFF	TRBV6-5	TRBJ1-1
CASNPSWGRDGGELFF	TRBV7-6	TRBJ2-2
CSVRDPGGDGYTF	TRBV29-1	TRBJ1-2
CASRTAGVVYNEQFF	TRBV28	TRBJ2-1
CASGYSTDRSTGELFF	TRBV6-5	TRBJ2-2
CASSQTSGSTDTQYF	TRBV28	TRBJ2-3
CSAPGGTGELFF	TRBV20-1	TRBJ2-2
CASSLGWTGELFF	TRBV27	TRBJ2-2
CASSLGTGTEDYGHTF	TRBV11-3	TRBJ1-2
CSASGTSGSSYEQYF	TRBV20-1	TRBJ2-7
CASSLLLAGGTDTQYF	TRBV27	TRBJ2-3
CASRPRSSSYEQYF	TRBV12-3/TRBV12-4	TRBJ2-7
CASSPGTVTREQYF	TRBV9	TRBJ2-7
CAISSGGGGDTQYF	TRBV10-3	TRBJ2-3
CASRATSGFDTQYF	TRBV28	TRBJ2-3
CASSPGLANSYEQYF	TRBV28	TRBJ2-7